This is a list of T cell receptor beta chains from one sample in a study of beta chain features in type 1 diabetes. Clones were read by immunoSEQ multiplex PCR, and TCRdb kept only the in-frame ones, dropping some. Counted here are over 500,000 clones, around 15% occurring once; the ten biggest clones make up more than 0.08%. Sequenced: naive CD4+ T cells from blood. The receptors originated from a man younger than 30 in good health. Each CDR3 is given with its conserved first and last residue. D genes are given only for firm matches. Clone size appears in some rows only: once, few, many, or a class for an expanded clone.

14	.	.	TRBV9	TRBJ2-2	CASSAQGRTGELFF	TGTGCCAGCAGCGCCCAGGGGCGGACCGGGGAGCTGTTTTTT
16	TRBD2	.	TRBV9	TRBJ2-7	CASSVGTSGFSYEQYF	TGTGCCAGCAGCGTAGGGACTAGCGGGTTCTCCTACGAGCAGTACTTC
14	.	few	TRBV19	TRBJ2-1	CASRDLETYNEQFF	TGTGCCAGTAGGGACCTAGAGACCTACAATGAGCAGTTCTTC
13	.	.	TRBV7-9	TRBJ2-2	CASSYRVPGELFF	TGTGCCAGCAGCTACAGGGTGCCCGGGGAGCTGTTTTTT
15	.	.	TRBV11-2	TRBJ1-3	CASTGGSLSGNTIYF	TGTGCCAGCACCGGGGGCAGTCTCTCTGGAAACACCATATATTTT
13	.	.	TRBV7-2	TRBJ1-5	CASSLGDNQPQHF	TGTGCCAGCAGCTTAGGTGACAATCAGCCCCAGCATTTT
14	.	few	TRBV18	TRBJ1-5	CASSPDSYNQPQHF	TGTGCCAGCTCACCGGACAGTTACAATCAGCCCCAGCATTTT
13	TRBD1	.	TRBV5-4	TRBJ2-1	CASSGTAYNEQFF	TGTGCCAGCAGTGGGACAGCCTACAATGAGCAGTTCTTC
13	.	few	TRBV27	TRBJ1-1	CASTSGLNTEAFF	TGTGCCAGCACCTCGGGGTTGAACACTGAAGCTTTCTTT
15	TRBD2	.	TRBV27	TRBJ2-7	CASRRLAGGSYEQYF	TGTGCCAGCAGACGACTAGCGGGAGGCTCCTACGAGCAGTACTTC
13	.	.	TRBV27	TRBJ1-2	CASSTPLGAGYTF	TGTGCCAGCAGTACCCCATTAGGGGCCGGCTACACCTTC
17	.	.	TRBV7-2	TRBJ1-3	CASSFSSTAYSGNTIYF	TGTGCCAGCAGCTTCTCGTCGACAGCGTACTCTGGAAACACCATATATTTT
16	TRBD1	few	TRBV6-5	TRBJ1-1	CASSSASGGPATEAFF	TGTGCCAGCAGTTCGGCCTCAGGGGGCCCCGCCACTGAAGCTTTCTTT
16	.	few	TRBV11-1	TRBJ2-2	CASRKDRQTNTGELFF	TGTGCCAGTCGAAAAGACAGACAGACGAACACCGGGGAGCTGTTTTTT
10	.	.	TRBV20-1	TRBJ1-2	CSAVAYGYTF	TGCAGTGCTGTCGCCTATGGCTACACCTTC
15	TRBD2	.	TRBV10-3	TRBJ2-1	CAISGPTSGRGEQFF	TGTGCCATCAGTGGTCCCACTAGCGGGAGAGGTGAGCAGTTCTTC
16	TRBD1	.	TRBV19	TRBJ2-4	CASSPRGTGTGHIQYF	TGTGCCAGTAGTCCTCGAGGTACCGGGACAGGACACATTCAGTACTTC
15	.	.	TRBV12-5	TRBJ2-5	CASGLSGASRETQYF	TGTGCTAGTGGTTTGTCCGGGGCTTCTAGAGAGACCCAGTACTTC
15	TRBD1	.	TRBV2	TRBJ2-3	CASSGTGQYTDTQYF	TGTGCCAGCAGTGGGACGGGACAGTACACAGATACGCAGTATTTT
17	.	few	TRBV15	TRBJ2-3	CATSRRTTGSSTDTQYF	TGTGCCACCAGCAGGCGAACGACTGGTTCTAGCACAGATACGCAGTATTTT
17	.	few	TRBV4-1	TRBJ1-4	CASSQGRAQGTNEKLFF	TGCGCCAGCAGCCAAGGAAGGGCACAGGGAACTAATGAAAAACTGTTTTTT
13	.	.	TRBV9	TRBJ1-1	CASSLSQNTEAFF	TGTGCCAGCAGCCTGAGCCAGAACACTGAAGCTTTCTTT
15	.	many	TRBV13	TRBJ2-1	CASSGGPYSYNEQFF	TGTGCCAGCAGCGGGGGACCCTACTCCTACAATGAGCAGTTCTTC
15	TRBD1	.	TRBV7-8	TRBJ2-2	CASSPDRANTGELFF	TGTGCCAGCAGTCCCGACAGGGCGAACACCGGGGAGCTGTTTTTT
14	.	.	TRBV4-2	TRBJ1-1	CASCTPGSNTEAFF	TGTGCCAGCTGCACCCCAGGGTCAAACACTGAAGCTTTCTTT